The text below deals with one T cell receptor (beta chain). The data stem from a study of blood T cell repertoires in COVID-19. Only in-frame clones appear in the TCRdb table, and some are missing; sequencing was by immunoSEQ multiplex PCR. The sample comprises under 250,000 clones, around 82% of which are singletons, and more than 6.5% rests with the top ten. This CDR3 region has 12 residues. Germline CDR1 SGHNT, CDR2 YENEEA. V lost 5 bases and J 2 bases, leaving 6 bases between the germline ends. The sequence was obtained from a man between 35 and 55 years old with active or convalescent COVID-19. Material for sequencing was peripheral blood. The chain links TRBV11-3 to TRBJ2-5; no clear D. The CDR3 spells CASSGLQETQYF. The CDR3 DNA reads TGTGCCAGCAGCGGCCTTCAAGAGACCCAGTACTTC. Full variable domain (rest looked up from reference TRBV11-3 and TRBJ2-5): EAGVVQSPRYKIIEKKQPVAFWCNPISGHNTLYWYLQNLGQGPELLIRYENEEAVDDSQLPKDRFSAERLKGVDSTLKIQPAELGDSAVYLCASSGLQETQYFGPGTRLLVL.